These T cell receptor beta chains were read from a single sample in a study of CXCR4 blockade with PD-1 therapy in pancreatic cancer. Data came from immunoSEQ multiplex PCR; TCRdb stores just in-frame clones and leaves some out. The sample has some 4,500 clones, approximately 52% seen once. The sequenced sample was tumor tissue. These receptors were collected from a human donor with pancreatic ductal adenocarcinoma. The CDR3 runs from the conserved cysteine through the conserved F or W. The D gene is left open where the match is weak. Clone size is shown for a subset of rows, as once, few, many or a class of expanded clone.

V: TRBV18
length: 17
J: TRBJ2-3
size: .
D: TRBD1
CDR3: CASSPPRGQGKTDTQYF
DNA: TGTGCCAGCTCACCCCCACGAGGACAGGGGAAGACAGATACGCAGTATTTT

V: TRBV30
length: 14
J: TRBJ2-1
size: .
D: .
CDR3: CAWSVRRPYNEQFF
DNA: TGTGCCTGGAGCGTTAGACGGCCCTACAATGAGCAGTTCTTC

V: TRBV23-1
length: 17
J: TRBJ2-7
size: .
D: .
CDR3: CASSQNFPGPGSYEQYF
DNA: TGCGCCAGCAGCCAAAACTTCCCGGGCCCGGGGTCCTACGAGCAGTACTTC

V: TRBV1
length: 15
J: TRBJ2-1
size: .
D: .
CDR3: CASSGGLAGLNEQFF
DNA: TGCGCCAGCAGCGGAGGACTAGCGGGCCTCAATGAGCAGTTCTTC

V: TRBV10-3
length: 14
J: TRBJ2-3
size: few
D: .
CDR3: CASLRTYSTDTQYF
DNA: TGTGCCAGCTTGCGGACATATAGCACAGATACGCAGTATTTT

V: TRBV18
length: 16
J: TRBJ1-2
size: few
D: TRBD1
CDR3: CASSPQADRGDYGYTF
DNA: TGTGCCAGCTCACCTCAAGCGGACAGGGGGGACTATGGCTACACCTTC

V: TRBV6-4
length: 16
J: TRBJ2-5
size: .
D: .
CDR3: CAISATSTGAQETQYF
DNA: TGTGCCATCAGTGCCACTTCGACAGGTGCTCAGGAGACCCAGTACTTC

V: TRBV19
length: 14
J: TRBJ2-3
size: .
D: .
CDR3: CASKPPGTTDTQYF
DNA: TGTGCCAGTAAGCCCCCCGGCACCACAGATACGCAGTATTTT

V: TRBV28
length: 16
J: TRBJ1-2
size: .
D: .
CDR3: CASSFWGATANYGYTF
DNA: TGTGCCAGCAGTTTCTGGGGGGCCACAGCTAACTATGGCTACACCTTC

V: TRBV7-7
length: 17
J: TRBJ2-1
size: .
D: TRBD2
CDR3: CASSQGVRASGYNEQFF
DNA: TGTGCCAGCAGCCAAGGGGTTAGGGCTAGCGGGTACAATGAGCAGTTCTTC

V: TRBV23-1
length: 14
J: TRBJ2-5
size: .
D: .
CDR3: CASSQSQIQETQYF
DNA: TGCGCCAGCAGTCAATCACAGATCCAAGAGACCCAGTACTTC

V: TRBV15
length: 15
J: TRBJ2-2
size: once
D: .
CDR3: CATSPASAFTGELFF
DNA: TGTGCCACCAGCCCCGCTAGCGCCTTCACCGGGGAGCTGTTTTTT

V: TRBV23-1
length: 17
J: TRBJ2-7
size: .
D: TRBD2
CDR3: CASSQSYRLAGGNEQYF
DNA: TGCGCCAGCAGTCAATCTTATCGTTTAGCGGGGGGGAACGAGCAGTACTTC

V: TRBV30
length: 17
J: TRBJ2-7
size: .
D: TRBD1
CDR3: CAWKDSVGRGTSYEQYF
DNA: TGTGCCTGGAAAGATAGCGTGGGCAGGGGGACCTCCTACGAGCAGTACTTC

V: TRBV23-1
length: 14
J: TRBJ2-5
size: .
D: .
CDR3: CASGRTSGEETQYF
DNA: TGCGCCAGCGGCCGGACCTCAGGGGAAGAGACCCAGTACTTC

V: TRBV28
length: 17
J: TRBJ2-7
size: few
D: .
CDR3: CASSLGLWSGNSYEQYF
DNA: TGTGCCAGCAGTTTAGGTTTGTGGTCGGGGAACTCCTACGAGCAGTACTTC

V: TRBV15
length: 15
J: TRBJ1-2
size: .
D: .
CDR3: CATSRDSQGSYGYTF
DNA: TGTGCCACCAGCAGAGATAGTCAGGGCAGCTATGGCTACACCTTC

V: TRBV28
length: 14
J: TRBJ1-2
size: .
D: .
CDR3: CASRYSSGNYGYTF
DNA: TGTGCCAGCCGGTATTCTTCTGGGAACTATGGCTACACCTTC

V: TRBV7-6
length: 14
J: TRBJ2-3
size: .
D: .
CDR3: CASSLELASDTQYF
DNA: TGTGCCAGCAGCTTAGAACTAGCCTCAGATACGCAGTATTTT

V: TRBV19
length: 11
J: TRBJ2-4
size: .
D: .
CDR3: CASRIENIQYF
DNA: TGTGCCAGTAGAATCGAAAACATTCAGTACTTC

V: TRBV9
length: 15
J: TRBJ1-4
size: .
D: TRBD1
CDR3: CASRNRGGVNEKLFF
DNA: TGTGCCAGCAGGAACAGGGGAGGGGTAAATGAAAAACTGTTTTTT

V: TRBV15
length: 15
J: TRBJ2-1
size: .
D: .
CDR3: CATSRDGGAPMAQFF
DNA: TGTGCCACCAGCAGAGATGGGGGCGCCCCTATGGCGCAGTTCTTC

V: TRBV15
length: 15
J: TRBJ1-5
size: once
D: .
CDR3: CVTSRTYGGNQPQHF
DNA: TGTGTCACCAGCAGGACATATGGAGGCAATCAGCCCCAGCATTTT

V: TRBV11-3
length: 14
J: TRBJ1-2
size: medium-sized
D: TRBD1
CDR3: CASTPLDRDYGYTF
DNA: TGTGCCAGCACACCGTTGGACAGGGATTATGGCTACACCTTC

V: TRBV10-3
length: 13
J: TRBJ1-1
size: few
D: .
CDR3: CAISEGRNTEAFF
DNA: TGTGCCATCAGTGAGGGGAGGAACACTGAAGCTTTCTTT

V: TRBV23-1
length: 14
J: TRBJ2-5
size: once
D: .
CDR3: CASSHRREQEIQYF
DNA: TGCGCCAGCAGTCACAGGAGAGAGCAAGAGATCCAGTACTTC

V: TRBV25-1
length: 13
J: TRBJ1-1
size: .
D: .
CDR3: CASSALGNTEAFF
DNA: TGTGCCAGCAGTGCTTTAGGGAACACTGAAGCTTTCTTT

V: TRBV7-6
length: 14
J: TRBJ2-1
size: .
D: TRBD2
CDR3: CASSRSGTSDEQFF
DNA: TGTGCCAGCAGCCGATCTGGGACTAGCGATGAGCAGTTCTTC

V: TRBV30
length: 12
J: TRBJ1-4
size: .
D: .
CDR3: CAWSGRTDKLFF
DNA: TGTGCCTGGAGTGGCCGGACGGACAAACTGTTTTTT

V: TRBV6-8
length: 12
J: TRBJ1-4
size: .
D: .
CDR3: CASSLNGEKLFF
DNA: TGTGCCAGCAGTTTGAATGGTGAAAAACTGTTTTTT

V: TRBV29-1
length: 13
J: TRBJ1-3
size: few
D: .
CDR3: CSVSRDSGNTIYF
DNA: TGCAGCGTTTCCAGGGATTCTGGAAACACCATATATTTT

V: TRBV19
length: 14
J: TRBJ2-3
size: .
D: .
CDR3: CASSIGAALDTQYF
DNA: TGTGCCAGTAGTATTGGGGCAGCCTTAGATACGCAGTATTTT

V: TRBV19
length: 12
J: TRBJ2-1
size: .
D: TRBD2
CDR3: CASRETSGGQFF
DNA: TGTGCCAGTAGGGAGACTAGCGGGGGGCAGTTCTTC

V: TRBV19
length: 14
J: TRBJ2-7
size: .
D: .
CDR3: CASSIGFRADEQYF
DNA: TGTGCCAGTAGTATTGGGTTCAGGGCGGACGAGCAGTACTTC

V: TRBV18
length: 14
J: TRBJ2-1
size: .
D: TRBD2
CDR3: CASSPGTSGRAAFF
DNA: TGTGCCAGCTCACCAGGGACTAGCGGGAGGGCCGCGTTCTTC

V: TRBV9
length: 16
J: TRBJ2-3
size: .
D: TRBD2
CDR3: CASSVALAGNTDMQYF
DNA: TGTGCCAGCAGCGTAGCGCTAGCGGGGAACACAGATATGCAGTATTTT

V: TRBV9
length: 15
J: TRBJ2-5
size: few
D: .
CDR3: CASSAEARGQETQYF
DNA: TGTGCCAGCAGCGCTGAAGCCCGAGGACAAGAGACCCAGTACTTC

V: TRBV30
length: 15
J: TRBJ2-2
size: .
D: .
CDR3: CAWSKERGIVGELFF
DNA: TGTGCCTGGAGTAAAGAGCGAGGGATTGTCGGGGAGCTGTTTTTT

V: TRBV29-1
length: 13
J: TRBJ2-7
size: .
D: TRBD2
CDR3: CSVSLAGPYEQYF
DNA: TGCAGCGTTTCGCTAGCGGGGCCCTACGAGCAGTACTTC

V: TRBV19
length: 13
J: TRBJ2-7
size: .
D: .
CDR3: CASSMETSYEQYF
DNA: TGTGCCAGTAGTATGGAGACCTCCTACGAGCAGTACTTC

V: TRBV7-6
length: 16
J: TRBJ2-3
size: .
D: TRBD2
CDR3: CASSLGTSPLADTQYF
DNA: TGTGCCAGCAGCTTGGGGACTAGCCCTTTGGCAGATACGCAGTATTTT

V: TRBV15
length: 15
J: TRBJ2-3
size: few
D: TRBD2
CDR3: CATSRDRGRGITQYF
DNA: TGTGCCACCAGCAGAGATCGCGGGAGGGGGATTACGCAGTATTTT

V: TRBV11-3
length: 15
J: TRBJ2-7
size: .
D: TRBD2
CDR3: CASSLGGAGGLGQYF
DNA: TGTGCCAGCAGCCTGGGTGGAGCGGGGGGACTCGGGCAGTACTTC

V: TRBV28
length: 14
J: TRBJ1-1
size: .
D: .
CDR3: CASSPINGYTEAFF
DNA: TGTGCCAGCAGTCCCATCAACGGGTACACTGAAGCTTTCTTT